The 14 T cell receptor beta chains below were found in one sample sequenced in a study of blood T cell repertoires in COVID-19. Assay used: immunoSEQ multiplex PCR; TCRdb lists only in-frame clones, some missing. The data show 46,000 or so clones, approximately 87% seen once. Sequencing was done on a sample of peripheral blood. Every receptor here comes from a human donor in a cohort sampled during active COVID-19.

V is TRBV2 and J is TRBJ2-3, with 7 bases that match TRBD2. The CDR3 sequence is 15 residues long. CDR1 is SNHLY and CDR2 is FYNNEI in the germline V gene. The junction had 4 bases not matched to a gene; V was cut back by 4 bases and J by 0 bases. The CDR3 sequence is CASSGLAASTDTQYF. In DNA, the CDR3 is TGTGCCAGCAGTGGACTAGCAGCTAGCACAGATACGCAGTATTTT. Using reference TRBV2 and TRBJ2-3 for the parts outside the CDR3, the full variable domain is EPEVTQTPSHQVTQMGQEVILRCVPISNHLYFYWYRQILGQKVEFLVSFYNNEISEKSEIFDDQFSVERPDGSNFTLKIRSTKLEDSAMYFCASSGLAASTDTQYFGPGTRLTVL.

V and J are TRBV4-1 and TRBJ1-2; D unclear. The length of the CDR3 is 16 residues. Deletions cut 1 base from V and 3 bases from J, with 15 bases between. CDR1 MGHRA and CDR2 YSYEKL come from the germline V gene. CDR3 residues: CASSQVPLSKDYGYTF. The CDR3 DNA reads TGCGCCAGCAGCCAAGTACCCCTCAGTAAAGACTATGGCTACACCTTC.

The chain joins TRBV27 to TRBJ2-7; weak D call: TRBD2 (7 bases). Trimming shortened V by 5 bases and J by 7 bases, and 18 bases separated the two germline ends. There are 14 residues in the CDR3. In germline, CDR1 is MNHEY, CDR2 SMNVEV (reference sequence). The CDR3 spells CASSRGGSLGEQYF. The CDR3 nucleotides read TGTGCCAGCAGTAGGGGGGGCTCGTTAGGGGAGCAGTACTTC.

V is TRBV6-5 and J is TRBJ1-1; possibly TRBD1 for D (5 bases). Germline CDR1 MNHEY, CDR2 SVGAGI. This CDR3 comprises 15 residues. Trimming left V 6 bases short and J 1 base short, with 15 bases between. DNA for the CDR3: TGTGCCAGCAGCCGTGGAAGACAGTCGAACACTGAAGCTTTCTTT. This sequence encodes CASSRGRQSNTEAFF.

The chain recombines TRBV24-1 with TRBJ1-2; 7 nucleotides match TRBD1. Trimming at V came to 0 bases and at J to 7 bases, leaving 7 bases not matched to a gene. The length of the CDR3 is 15 residues. Germline lookup yields CDR1 KGHDR and CDR2 SFDVKD. The CDR3 reads CATSDLGQGGSGYTF. As DNA, the CDR3 is TGTGCCACCAGTGATTTGGGGCAGGGGGGCTCTGGCTACACCTTC.

This chain joins TRBV28 and TRBJ1-2, with D perhaps matching TRBD1 (6 bases). The V gene's germline CDR1 is MDHEN and CDR2 SYDVKM. The CDR3 sequence is 12 residues long. Deletions cut 2 bases from V and 8 bases from J, with 9 bases between. The CDR3 bases are TGTGCCAGCAGTTTAGTCCAGGGGGGCTACACCTTC. Translation gives CASSLVQGGYTF.

J is TRBJ2-7 and V is TRBV7-2; no reliable D call. V lost 0 bases and J lost 3, with 9 bases in between. CDR1 and CDR2 from the germline V gene are SGHTA and FQGNSA. The CDR3 is 14 amino acids. CDR3 sequence (DNA): TGTGCCAGCAGCTTAGCTATTTTTCGCTACGAGCAGTACTTC. This encodes CASSLAIFRYEQYF.

The chain is built from TRBV6-4 and TRBJ1-1, with 8 bases that match TRBD1. This CDR3 has 13 amino acids. The trim removed 4 bases at V and 7 bases at J, leaving 5 bases unmatched. Germline V gene lookup returns CDR1 MRHNA and CDR2 SNTAGT. The CDR3 reads CASSGTGTSEAFF. CDR3 nucleotide sequence: TGTGCCAGCAGTGGGACAGGGACGAGTGAAGCTTTCTTT.

The chain links TRBV5-1 to TRBJ1-1; 7 nucleotides align to TRBD1. The trim removed 0 bases at V and 1 base at J, leaving 6 bases unmatched. The germline gives CDR1 SGHRS, CDR2 YFSETQ. The CDR3 runs 16 residues. CDR3 sequence: CASSLVGGRANTEAFF. The CDR3 region has the DNA TGCGCCAGCAGCTTGGTAGGGGGCAGGGCGAACACTGAAGCTTTCTTT.

The chain links TRBV7-2 to TRBJ1-1; 12 nucleotides line up with TRBD1. Germline loops: CDR1 SGHTA, CDR2 FQGNSA. The CDR3 has 17 amino acids. J was trimmed by 5 bases and V by 5 bases; bases with no gene match: 12. The CDR3 sequence: CASSGSRDRGLRTEAFF. DNA for the CDR3: TGTGCCAGCAGCGGGAGCCGGGACAGGGGGCTTCGGACTGAAGCTTTCTTT.

As regards this clone: Additional DNA sequences in this sample encode the identical CDR3. The V gene is TRBV6-5, the J gene TRBJ1-3; D might be TRBD1 (6 bases). The CDR3 sequence is 15 residues long. The V gene lost 5 bases and the J gene lost 0 bases, with 11 bases spanning the gap. Germline assignment: CDR1 MNHEY and CDR2 SVGAGI. This CDR3 reads CASSLRTDSGNTIYF. CDR3 in DNA: TGTGCCAGCAGTCTTCGGACAGACTCTGGAAACACCATATATTTT.

The DNA for the CDR3 is TGTGCCAGCAGCAGTAGCGGGGGGCCTTATTACAATGAGCAGTTCTTC. This gives the protein CASSSSGGPYYNEQFF. The chain combines TRBV5-4 with TRBJ2-1, with 10 nucleotides matching TRBD2. The germline CDR1 and CDR2 sequences are SGHNT and YYREEE (reference sequence). Trimming at V came to 4 bases and at J to 4 bases, leaving 8 bases not matched to a gene. This CDR3 has 16 amino acids.

V gene TRBV28 combines with J gene TRBJ2-5; D is unclear. Between the trimmed V and J ends, which lost 3 bases and 3 bases, there was a span of 8 bases. Germline V CDR1 and CDR2: MDHEN, SYDVKM. This CDR3 is 13 amino acids long. The CDR3 is CASSFGQEETQYF. DNA of the CDR3: TGTGCCAGCAGTTTCGGTCAGGAAGAGACCCAGTACTTC.

This chain links TRBV20-1 with TRBJ1-3; D remains ambiguous. CDR3 length: 14 residues. Germline V lookup: CDR1 DFQATT, CDR2 SNEGSKA (reference sequence). The V gene lost 3 bases and the J gene lost 0 bases, with 9 bases spanning the gap. The CDR3 DNA sequence: TGCAGTGCTAGTTACCGAGGCTCTGGAAACACCATATATTTT. Protein sequence: CSASYRGSGNTIYF.